The 5 T cell receptor beta chains below come from one sample, sequenced in a study of cytomegalovirus exposure and HLA in healthy donors. The repertoire was sequenced with immunoSEQ multiplex PCR; TCRdb's copy has only in-frame clones and lacks some. The sample carries approximately 280,000 clones, 86% recorded once. Sequencing was carried out using PBMCs. The receptor source for this set is a woman aged 18-29 years in good health and CMV-seronegative.

The chain is built from TRBV5-1 and TRBJ2-7, with D tentatively TRBD1 (6 bases). Trimming left V 1 base short and J 4 bases short, with 15 bases between. The germline V gene encodes CDR1 SGHRS and CDR2 YFSETQ. The CDR3 is 15 residues long. The CDR3 nucleotides read TGCGCCAGCAGCTTGACACAGGGTAATCTTTACGAGCAGTACTTC. Translated: CASSLTQGNLYEQYF.

The chain employs TRBV27 and TRBJ1-4; D is unresolved. This CDR3 has 15 residues. Trimming left V 2 bases short and J 2 bases short, with 9 bases between. Germline CDR1 and CDR2: MNHEY and SMNVEV (reference sequence). DNA of the CDR3: TGTGCCAGCAGTTTAATCGCAGGCACTAATGAAAAACTGTTTTTT. This sequence encodes CASSLIAGTNEKLFF. Together with reference TRBV27 and TRBJ1-4, the CDR3 gives the full variable domain: EAQVTQNPRYLITVTGKKLTVTCSQNMNHEYMSWYRQDPGLGLRQIYYSMNVEVTDKGDVPEGYKVSRKEKRNFPLILESPSPNQTSLYFCASSLIAGTNEKLFFGSGTQLSVL.

In its sample, this clone was seen a few times. This chain links TRBV2 with TRBJ1-5; 8 nucleotides match TRBD1. J was trimmed by 7 bases and V by 2 bases; bases with no gene match: 1. The CDR3 loop spans 13 amino acids. Germline V gene sequence: CDR1 SNHLY, CDR2 FYNNEI. In DNA, the CDR3 is TGTGCCAGCAGTGAACAGGGGGCCCAGCCCCAGCATTTT. Translated: CASSEQGAQPQHF.

In this sample, this clone turned up once. This sequence joins TRBV7-8 and TRBJ1-2; D is possibly TRBD1 (5 bases). The CDR3 spans 14 residues. The germline V gene encodes CDR1 SGHVS and CDR2 FQNEAQ. Trimming removed 3 bases at V and 4 bases at J, with 12 bases between. The CDR3 loop is CASSFRGGSYGYTF. The CDR3 region has the DNA TGTGCCAGCAGCTTTCGCGGGGGTTCCTATGGCTACACCTTC.

The chain joins TRBV6-6 to TRBJ1-1; 9 nucleotides match TRBD1. This CDR3 spans 16 amino acids. The germline V gene has CDR1 MNHNY and CDR2 SVGAGI (reference sequence). After removal of 6 bases from V and 0 bases from J, the junction contained 8 bases not matched to a gene. In DNA, the CDR3 is TGTGCCAGCAGGGAGGGACAGGGAGCCATGAACACTGAAGCTTTCTTT. Translated, it gives CASREGQGAMNTEAFF.